A selection of T cell receptor beta chains follows, all from one sample in a study of shared clonotypes between healthy human individuals. Method: immunoSEQ multiplex PCR; TCRdb's copy keeps in-frame clones and lacks some. The table shows around 1.1 million clones, with around 82% occurring only once. The sample taken for sequencing was memory CD4+ T cells from PBMCs. The source of these receptors is a man younger than 35 in good health. Some clones in this sample may be carry-over from other donors' samples. The CDR3 runs from the conserved cysteine through the conserved F or W. A D gene is named only where the DNA matches it firmly. Not every row has a clone size; where given, it reads once, few, many or a size class.

TRBV7-3	TRBD1	TRBJ1-2	.	TGTGCCAGCAGCCTGACCGGGACAGGGCTTTATGGCTACACCTTC	CASSLTGTGLYGYTF
TRBV6-6	TRBD1	TRBJ1-1	.	TGTGCCAGCACCCGACAGGGCAGCACTGAAGCTTTCTTT	CASTRQGSTEAFF
TRBV7-3	.	TRBJ2-1	.	TGTGCCAGCAGCTTAGGTAGACCGGGCTACAATGAGCAGTTCTTC	CASSLGRPGYNEQFF
TRBV7-9	TRBD1	TRBJ2-5	.	TGTGCCAGCAGCACCGACAGGGGGCTGGAGACCCAGTACTTC	CASSTDRGLETQYF
TRBV7-9	.	TRBJ2-1	once	TGTGCCAGCAGCTTAGTTTGGGGATCTGGGAATGAGCAGTTCTTC	CASSLVWGSGNEQFF
TRBV28	.	TRBJ2-1	.	TGTGCCAGCAGTTTCTTCGGGGGGCAGGAGAAGGAGCAGTTCTTC	CASSFFGGQEKEQFF
TRBV28	.	TRBJ1-4	.	TGTGCCAGCAACGTGGGATCTTCTCGACTAGAAAAACTGTTTTTT	CASNVGSSRLEKLFF
TRBV5-1	TRBD2	TRBJ2-7	.	TGCGCCAGCAGCTCGGGACTAGCGGGGATGGGTGTCTACGAGCAGTACTTC	CASSSGLAGMGVYEQYF
TRBV10-3	TRBD2	TRBJ2-7	.	TGTGCCATTCGCCAGTCCGGGGGGTCCTACGAGCAGTACTTC	CAIRQSGGSYEQYF
TRBV29-1	TRBD1	TRBJ2-3	.	TGCAGCGTTGTTGGGGACAGGCGGTCCGCGGATACGCAGTATTTT	CSVVGDRRSADTQYF
TRBV5-4	.	TRBJ1-1	.	TGTGCCAGCAGCCGTGGGCAGCTAAGTGTAAGCACTGAAGCTTTCTTT	CASSRGQLSVSTEAFF
TRBV28	.	TRBJ1-2	.	TGTGCCATAAAGTTGGGGGAACTCTATGGCTACACCTTC	CAIKLGELYGYTF
TRBV6-4	.	TRBJ2-1	.	TGTGCCAGCAGCGAGTCGAGGTCTACTAGGTTCGGTGAGCAGTTCTTC	CASSESRSTRFGEQFF
TRBV30	.	TRBJ1-2	.	TGTGCCTGGACTGGGAACTATGGCTACACCTTC	CAWTGNYGYTF
TRBV5-1	.	TRBJ1-1	.	TGCGCCAGCAGCTTGGTCGGGGGGCCTCTGGCCACTGAAGCTTTCTTT	CASSLVGGPLATEAFF
TRBV4-2	.	TRBJ1-3	.	TGTGCCAGCAGCCCGGACCTCTTACAAGACACCATATATTTT	CASSPDLLQDTIYF
TRBV30	.	TRBJ2-7	few	TGTGCCTGGAGTGGGACCTACGAGCAGTACTTC	CAWSGTYEQYF
TRBV30	TRBD2	TRBJ2-7	.	TGTGCCGGAGAACGGGGGGGTGGCGAGCAGTACTTC	CAGERGGGEQYF
TRBV27	TRBD1	TRBJ1-5	.	TGTGCCAGCAGTTCGGACAGGGAAGGAGGTCAGCCCCAGCATTTT	CASSSDREGGQPQHF
TRBV6-5	.	TRBJ2-7	once	TGTGCCAGCAGTTACCGGACCAGCCCCACCTACGAGCAGTACTTC	CASSYRTSPTYEQYF
TRBV5-1	TRBD2	TRBJ2-5	.	TGCGCCAGCAGCTCCGGACTAGCGGGAGGCCAAGAGACCCAGTACTTC	CASSSGLAGGQETQYF
TRBV7-9	.	TRBJ1-5	.	TGTGCCAGCAGCTTACCCGGGGATAGCAATCAGCCCCAGCATTTT	CASSLPGDSNQPQHF
TRBV7-9	.	TRBJ2-7	.	TGTGCCAGCAGCCCAAACGGGATCTCCTACGAGCAGTACTTC	CASSPNGISYEQYF
TRBV29-1	TRBD1	TRBJ1-2	.	TGCAGCGGTTTAACCTTTACAGGGGGCCCTAACTATGGCTACACCTTC	CSGLTFTGGPNYGYTF
TRBV5-1	.	TRBJ1-5	.	TGCGCCAGCAGCTTGGTTGGAGACAATCAGCCCCAGCATTTT	CASSLVGDNQPQHF
TRBV6-4	.	TRBJ1-3	.	TGTGCCAGCAGTGACTCCCGGCTACTGGGTGGAAACACCATATATTTT	CASSDSRLLGGNTIYF
TRBV15	.	TRBJ1-4	.	TGTGCCACCAGCAGAGTTCGAGGCGGAAATGAAAAACTGTTTTTT	CATSRVRGGNEKLFF
TRBV30	TRBD2	TRBJ2-3	.	TGTGCCTGGAGTAGCGGGAGTCGCACAGATACGCAGTATTTT	CAWSSGSRTDTQYF
TRBV7-8	.	TRBJ1-2	few	TGTGCCAGCAGCTCAGAGACACGGCCGAGTGGAGGCTACACCTTC	CASSSETRPSGGYTF
TRBV6-1	TRBD2	TRBJ2-3	.	TGTGCCAGCAGTGGGGGGACTAGCGGGAAGTACACAGATACGCAGTATTTT	CASSGGTSGKYTDTQYF
TRBV6-4	TRBD1	TRBJ1-2	.	TGTGCCAGCAGGAGGGGACAGGGGATAGGAGGCTACACCTTC	CASRRGQGIGGYTF
TRBV5-1	.	TRBJ2-1	.	TGCGCCAGCAGCTTAAATCGACGCCGGCTCTTC	CASSLNRRRLF